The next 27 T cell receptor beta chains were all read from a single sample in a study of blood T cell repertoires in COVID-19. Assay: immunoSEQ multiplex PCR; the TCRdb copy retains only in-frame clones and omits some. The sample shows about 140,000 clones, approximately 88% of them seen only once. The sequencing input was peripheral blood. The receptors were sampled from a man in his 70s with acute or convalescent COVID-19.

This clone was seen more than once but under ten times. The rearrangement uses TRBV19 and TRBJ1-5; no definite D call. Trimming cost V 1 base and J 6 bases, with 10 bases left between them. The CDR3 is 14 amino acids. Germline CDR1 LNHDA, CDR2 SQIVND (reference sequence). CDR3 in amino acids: CASSIAQAGQPQHF. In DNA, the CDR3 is TGTGCCAGTAGTATAGCGCAGGCGGGTCAGCCCCAGCATTTT.

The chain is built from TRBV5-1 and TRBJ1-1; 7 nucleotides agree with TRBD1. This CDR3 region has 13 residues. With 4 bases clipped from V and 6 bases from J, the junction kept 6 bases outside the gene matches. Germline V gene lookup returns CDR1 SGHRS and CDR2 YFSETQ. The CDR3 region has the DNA TGCGCCAGCAGCCCAGGGGGAGCGCCTGAAGCTTTCTTT. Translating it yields CASSPGGAPEAFF.

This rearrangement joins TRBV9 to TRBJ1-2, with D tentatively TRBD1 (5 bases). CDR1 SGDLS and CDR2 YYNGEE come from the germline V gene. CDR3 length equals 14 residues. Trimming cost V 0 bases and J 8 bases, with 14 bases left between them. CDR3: CASSVGQGYGGYTF. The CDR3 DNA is TGTGCCAGCAGCGTAGGTCAGGGATACGGCGGCTACACCTTC.

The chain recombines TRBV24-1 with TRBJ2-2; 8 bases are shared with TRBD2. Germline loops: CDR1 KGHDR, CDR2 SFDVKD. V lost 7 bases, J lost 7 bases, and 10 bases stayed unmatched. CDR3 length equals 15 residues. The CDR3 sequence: CATSEPSGSHGELFF. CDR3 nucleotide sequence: TGTGCCACCAGCGAACCCAGCGGGAGCCACGGGGAGCTGTTTTTT.

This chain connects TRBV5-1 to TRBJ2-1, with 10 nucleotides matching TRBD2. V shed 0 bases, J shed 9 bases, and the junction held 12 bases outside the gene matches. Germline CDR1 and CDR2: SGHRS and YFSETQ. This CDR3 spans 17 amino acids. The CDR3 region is CASSLASGSVFWGEQFF. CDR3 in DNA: TGCGCCAGCAGCTTGGCTAGCGGGAGCGTGTTTTGGGGTGAGCAGTTCTTC.

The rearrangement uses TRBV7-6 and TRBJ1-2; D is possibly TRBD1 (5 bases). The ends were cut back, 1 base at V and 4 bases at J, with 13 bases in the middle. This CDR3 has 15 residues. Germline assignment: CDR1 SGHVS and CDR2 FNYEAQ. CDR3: CASSLGAGLVYGYTF. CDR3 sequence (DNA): TGTGCCAGCAGCTTAGGGGCAGGGTTGGTCTATGGCTACACCTTC.

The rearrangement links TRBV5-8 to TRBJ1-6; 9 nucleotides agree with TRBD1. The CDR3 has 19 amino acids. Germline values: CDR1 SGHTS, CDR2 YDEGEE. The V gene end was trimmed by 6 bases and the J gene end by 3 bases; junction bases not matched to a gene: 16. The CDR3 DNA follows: TGTGCCAGCATCATGTCCCGGGACAGGGTCCTGGGCTATAATTCACCCCTCCACTTT. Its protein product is CASIMSRDRVLGYNSPLHF.

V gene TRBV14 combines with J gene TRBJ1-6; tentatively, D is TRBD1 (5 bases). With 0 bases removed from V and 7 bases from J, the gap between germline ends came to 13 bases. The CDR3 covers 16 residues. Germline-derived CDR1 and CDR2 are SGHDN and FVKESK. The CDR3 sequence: CASSQEEGTRNSPLHF. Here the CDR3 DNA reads TGTGCCAGCAGCCAAGAGGAGGGGACGAGGAATTCACCCCTCCACTTT. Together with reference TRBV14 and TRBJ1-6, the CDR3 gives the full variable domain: EAGVTQFPSHSVIEKGQTVTLRCDPISGHDNLYWYRRVMGKEIKFLLHFVKESKQDESGMPNNRFLAERTGGTYSTLKVQPAELEDSGVYFCASSQEEGTRNSPLHFGNGTRLTVT.

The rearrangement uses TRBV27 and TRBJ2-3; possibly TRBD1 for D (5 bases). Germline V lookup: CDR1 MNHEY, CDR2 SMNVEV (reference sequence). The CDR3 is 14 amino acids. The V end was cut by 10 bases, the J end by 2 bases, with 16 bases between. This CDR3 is CATKGLGSTDTQYF. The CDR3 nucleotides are TGTGCCACCAAGGGGCTGGGATCCACAGATACGCAGTATTTT.

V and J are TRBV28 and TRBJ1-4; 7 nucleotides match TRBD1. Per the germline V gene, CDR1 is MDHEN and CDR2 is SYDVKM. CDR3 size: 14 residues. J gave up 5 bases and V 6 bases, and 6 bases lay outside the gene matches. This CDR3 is CASSRTGSNEKLFF. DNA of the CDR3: TGTGCCAGCAGCCGGACAGGCTCCAATGAAAAACTGTTTTTT.

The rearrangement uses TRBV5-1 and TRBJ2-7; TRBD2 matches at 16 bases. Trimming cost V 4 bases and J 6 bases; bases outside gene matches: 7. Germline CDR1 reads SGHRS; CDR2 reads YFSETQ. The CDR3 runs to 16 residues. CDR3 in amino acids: CASSPGLAGGPSEQYF. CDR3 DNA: TGCGCCAGCAGCCCGGGACTAGCGGGAGGGCCTTCCGAGCAGTACTTC.

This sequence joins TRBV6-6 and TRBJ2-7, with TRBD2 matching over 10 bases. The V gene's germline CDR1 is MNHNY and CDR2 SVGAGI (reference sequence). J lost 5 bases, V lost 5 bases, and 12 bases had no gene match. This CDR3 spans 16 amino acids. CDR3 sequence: CASSRTDSGGGDEQYF. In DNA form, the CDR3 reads TGTGCCAGCAGTCGAACAGACAGCGGGGGGGGAGACGAGCAGTACTTC.

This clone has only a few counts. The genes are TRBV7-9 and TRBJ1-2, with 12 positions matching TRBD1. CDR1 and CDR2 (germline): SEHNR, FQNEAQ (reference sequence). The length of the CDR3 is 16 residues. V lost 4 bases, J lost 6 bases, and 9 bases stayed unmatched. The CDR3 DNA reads TGTGCCAGCAGCTCGGGGGACAGGGGGCTCGTGGATGGCTACACCTTC. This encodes CASSSGDRGLVDGYTF.

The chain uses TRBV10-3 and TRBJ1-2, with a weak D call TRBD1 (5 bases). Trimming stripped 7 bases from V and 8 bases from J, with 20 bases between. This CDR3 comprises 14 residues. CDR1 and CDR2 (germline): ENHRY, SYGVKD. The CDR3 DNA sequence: TGTGCCATCAAACAGGCAGGGTCATCAGAGGGCTACACCTTC. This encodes CAIKQAGSSEGYTF.

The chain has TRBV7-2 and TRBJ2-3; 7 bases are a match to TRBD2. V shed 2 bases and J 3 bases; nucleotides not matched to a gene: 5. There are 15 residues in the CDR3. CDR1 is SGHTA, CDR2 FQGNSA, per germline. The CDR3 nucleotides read TGTGCCAGCAGCTTAACCGGGAGGTCGACAGATACGCAGTATTTT. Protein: CASSLTGRSTDTQYF.

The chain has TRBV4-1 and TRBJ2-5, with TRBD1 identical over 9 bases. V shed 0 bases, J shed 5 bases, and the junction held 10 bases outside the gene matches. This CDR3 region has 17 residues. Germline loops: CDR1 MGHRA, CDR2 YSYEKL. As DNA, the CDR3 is TGCGCCAGCAGCCAAGATCGTAGAGGACAGGGGTATGAGACCCAGTACTTC. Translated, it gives CASSQDRRGQGYETQYF.

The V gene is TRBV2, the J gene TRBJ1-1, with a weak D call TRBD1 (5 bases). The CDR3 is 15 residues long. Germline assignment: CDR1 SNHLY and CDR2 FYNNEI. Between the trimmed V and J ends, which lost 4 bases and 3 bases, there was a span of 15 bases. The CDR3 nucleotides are TGTGCCAGCAGTGTGTCCGGGGGACTTCACACTGAAGCTTTCTTT. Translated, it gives CASSVSGGLHTEAFF.

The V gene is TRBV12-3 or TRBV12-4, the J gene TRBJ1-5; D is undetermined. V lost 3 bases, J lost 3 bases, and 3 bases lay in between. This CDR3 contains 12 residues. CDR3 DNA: TGTGCCAGCAGTTTGGCCAATCAGCCCCAGCATTTT. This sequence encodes CASSLANQPQHF.

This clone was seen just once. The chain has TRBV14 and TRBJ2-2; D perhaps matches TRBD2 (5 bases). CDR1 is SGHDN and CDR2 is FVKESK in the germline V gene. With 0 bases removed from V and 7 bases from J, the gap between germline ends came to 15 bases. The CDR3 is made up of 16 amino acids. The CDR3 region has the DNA TGTGCCAGCAGCCAAGATTCGGACTCCTATCTCGGGGAGCTGTTTTTT. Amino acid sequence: CASSQDSDSYLGELFF.

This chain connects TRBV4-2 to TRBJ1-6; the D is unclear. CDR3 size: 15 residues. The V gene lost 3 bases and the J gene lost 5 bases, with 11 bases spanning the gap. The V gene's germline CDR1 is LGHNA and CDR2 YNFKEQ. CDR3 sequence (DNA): TGTGCCAGCAGCCAGGGCGACCGAGATAATTCACCCCTCCACTTT. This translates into CASSQGDRDNSPLHF.

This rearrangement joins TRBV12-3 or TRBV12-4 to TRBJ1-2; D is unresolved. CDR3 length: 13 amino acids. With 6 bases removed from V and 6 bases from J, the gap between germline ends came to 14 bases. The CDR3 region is CASSLNGLDGYTF. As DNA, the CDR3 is TGTGCCAGCAGCTTAAACGGACTTGATGGCTACACCTTC.

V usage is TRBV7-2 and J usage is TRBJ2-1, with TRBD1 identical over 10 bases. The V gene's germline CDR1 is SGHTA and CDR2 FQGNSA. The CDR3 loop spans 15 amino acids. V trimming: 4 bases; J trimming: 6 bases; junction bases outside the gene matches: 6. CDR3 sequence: CASSSRDRGSNEQFF. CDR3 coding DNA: TGTGCCAGCAGCTCCCGGGACAGGGGCTCCAATGAGCAGTTCTTC.

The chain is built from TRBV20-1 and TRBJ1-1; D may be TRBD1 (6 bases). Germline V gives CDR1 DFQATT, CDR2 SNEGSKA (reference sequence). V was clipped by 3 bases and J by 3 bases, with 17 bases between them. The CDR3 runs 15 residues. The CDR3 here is CSASLGGRGDTEAFF. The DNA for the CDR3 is TGCAGTGCTAGTCTAGGGGGTCGGGGGGACACTGAAGCTTTCTTT.

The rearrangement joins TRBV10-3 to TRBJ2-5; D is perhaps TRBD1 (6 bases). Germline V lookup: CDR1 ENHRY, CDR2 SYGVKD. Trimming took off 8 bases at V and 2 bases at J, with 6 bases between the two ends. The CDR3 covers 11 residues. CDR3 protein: CAIGQQETQYF. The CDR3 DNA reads TGTGCCATCGGACAGCAAGAGACCCAGTACTTC.

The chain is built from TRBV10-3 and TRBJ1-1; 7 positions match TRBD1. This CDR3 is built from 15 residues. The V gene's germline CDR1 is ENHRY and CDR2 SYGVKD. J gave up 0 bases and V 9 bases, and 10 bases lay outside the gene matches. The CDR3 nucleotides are TGTGCCATTAAACCGGGACAGAGTTTGAACACTGAAGCTTTCTTT. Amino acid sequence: CAIKPGQSLNTEAFF.

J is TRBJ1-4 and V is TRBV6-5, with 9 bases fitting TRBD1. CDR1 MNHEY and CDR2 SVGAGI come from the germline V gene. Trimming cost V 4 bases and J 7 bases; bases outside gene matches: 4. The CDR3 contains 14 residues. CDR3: CASSSGQGSEKLFF. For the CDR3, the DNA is TGTGCCAGCAGTTCCGGACAGGGGTCTGAAAAACTGTTTTTT.

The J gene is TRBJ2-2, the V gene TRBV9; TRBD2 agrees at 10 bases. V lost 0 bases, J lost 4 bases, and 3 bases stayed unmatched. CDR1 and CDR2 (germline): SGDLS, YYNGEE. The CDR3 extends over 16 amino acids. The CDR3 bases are TGTGCCAGCAGCGTAGGAGGGACTAGCGTCACCGGGGAGCTGTTTTTT. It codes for CASSVGGTSVTGELFF.